What follows is one T cell receptor (beta chain) and its context. Its antigen has not been determined. Per-base qualities were not stored, and no clone one base away is much larger. CD8 naive samples were obtained by positive selection for CCR7 among CD45RO-negative cells, yielding a CD45RA+CCR7+ population from which TemRA cells were excluded. Donors were healthy HIV-negative adults with no recently reported acute infections or vaccinations. All donors were Caucasian adults living in Nashville, Tennessee, USA. After blood collection by leukapheresis, PBMCs were isolated using Ficoll-Histopaque density gradient centrifugation and then cryopreserved in the vapor phase of liquid nitrogen. Purity and quantity of every magnetically sorted T cell population were checked by analytical flow cytometry. Each sorted fraction had its genomic DNA isolated and then quantified by UV absorbance on a Nanodrop 2000c.

Taken from cysteine to phenylalanine, the CDR3 has 11 residues. Here the CDR3 DNA is all that survives: 33 bases in frame from base 1. The germline V gene supplies CDR1 MNHNS and CDR2 SASEGT. Trimming costs V 9 bases and J 8 bases, and their ends lie 13 bases apart. This sample was taken from a study of shared clonotypes between healthy human individuals (dated by TCRdb to about 2020). A note on the overall study: The cohort included three men and a couple of women between 18 and 49 years of age. Each donor's leukapheresis produced roughly between roughly 0.85 and 9.5 billion PBMCs. To increase sequencing depth and limit assay-specific biases, different laboratories used diverse techniques to prepare libraries and sequence TCR repertoires. To estimate repertoire size and how much clonotype sharing occurs between individuals, the study deeply sequenced the blood TCR repertoires of about 5 healthy adults. For each donor, three plates each were used for CD4 naive and CD4 memory, two plates were used for CD8 naive, and one plate was used for CD8 memory. Study-wide findings and limitations: Because the study included only a small number of donors, the genetic and exposure-history diversity represented was limited. Pairwise subsampling indicated that sequencing depth was expected to affect the degree of clonotype sharing among donors. Naive subsets generally had larger estimated clonotype richness than memory subsets did. Higher generation probabilities were observed for clonotypes shared by all four sorted-subset donors than for non-shared clonotypes. Sampling was restricted to blood, and TCR repertoires in tissue are likely to differ from TCR repertoires in blood. When several donors were compared, the shared fraction of clonotypes was around 5.1% for naive CD4, more than 3% for naive CD8, 2.3% for memory CD4, and 0.35% to 0.5% for memory CD8. Rarefaction of sorted-subset datasets indicated incomplete sequencing despite the large sequencing depth.

TCR CDR3 regions were amplified from genomic DNA by multiplex PCR using the deep immunoSEQ assay. Extracted genomic DNA from each cell subset was distributed evenly across all wells of several immunoSEQ 96-well plates, and each plate was treated as a replicate. For sorted subsets, around 200 ng genomic DNA, equal to tens of thousands of T cell genomes, was loaded into each replicate PCR. Purified libraries were quantified with a Qubit 3.0 fluorometer, sized on a Bioanalyzer 2100, and re-quantified with the KAPA Library Quantification kit. A separate single-read 150-cycle Illumina NextSeq 550 flow cell was used to sequence each immunoSEQ 96-well plate. From the authors' description of their analysis: Because only junctional sequences without quality scores were contained in the immunoSEQ output, filtering matching that applied to full-length reads could not be performed. To assign V/J genes and CDR3, sequences were annotated using PyIR, a Python wrapper for IgBLAST v1.9, with IMGT germline references. Reads were removed for weak V/J assignments (E-value above 1e-6), missing CDR3, stop codons, out-of-frame junctions, or ambiguous translated residues. V3J clonotypes were defined by identical inferred V gene, J gene, and CDR3 amino acid sequence. To compute the percentage overlap between repertoires, the number of shared unique clonotypes was divided by the size of the smaller repertoire. Repertoire richness was assessed with RTK rarefaction, the Chao1 estimator, and Recon v2.1 estimates of unobserved clonotypes. Generation probabilities for all TCRbeta clonotypes obtained by the gDNA method from a few donors were computed using OLGA. The source is immuneACCESS, and TCRdb retained only in-frame sequences with V and J called. Part of the clones is not carried over; for the studies checked, unresolved V genes explain less than half of this, and the remainder is unexplained. V and J calls plus clone size are reproduced from that table; the DNA served to infer D and trimming. For this sample there are roughly 2.1 million clones; more than 85% appear just once. Of the sample, 1.5% to 2% is held by the ten largest clones.

The TCR originated in a man younger than 35 in good health. Some clones in this sample may be carry-over from other donors' samples. The sample comprised naive CD8+ T cells from PBMCs. Read against the paper, the sample's cell subset or site label means: CD45RA+CCR7+. The chain links TRBV6-1 with TRBJ1-2, with an unclear D gene assignment. For the CDR3, the sequence is CASRALGGYTF. The nucleotide sequence reads TGTGCCAGTAGGGCCCTTGGGGGCTACACCTTC.